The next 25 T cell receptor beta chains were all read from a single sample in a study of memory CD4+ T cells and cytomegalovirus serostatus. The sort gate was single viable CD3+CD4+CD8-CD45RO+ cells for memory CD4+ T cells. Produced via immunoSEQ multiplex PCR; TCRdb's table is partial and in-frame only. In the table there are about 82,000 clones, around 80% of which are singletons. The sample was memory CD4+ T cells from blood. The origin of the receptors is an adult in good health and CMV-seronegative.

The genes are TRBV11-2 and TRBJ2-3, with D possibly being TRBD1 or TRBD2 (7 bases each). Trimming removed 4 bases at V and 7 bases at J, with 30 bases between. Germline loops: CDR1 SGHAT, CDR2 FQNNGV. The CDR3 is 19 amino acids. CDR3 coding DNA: TGTGCCAGCAGCTGGGGGAGGGGGCTAGGGGAAAAACAAGCCCATACGCAGTATTTT. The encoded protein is CASSWGRGLGEKQAHTQYF. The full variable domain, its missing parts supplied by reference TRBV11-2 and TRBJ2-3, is EAGVAQSPRYKIIEKRQSVAFWCNPISGHATLYWYQQILGQGPKLLIQFQNNGVVDDSQLPKDRFSAERLKGVDSTLKIQPAKLEDSAVYLCASSWGRGLGEKQAHTQYFGPGTRLTVL.

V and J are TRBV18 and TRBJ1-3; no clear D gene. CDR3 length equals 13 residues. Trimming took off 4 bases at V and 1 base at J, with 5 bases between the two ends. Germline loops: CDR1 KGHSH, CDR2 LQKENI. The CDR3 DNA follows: TGTGCCAGCTCACTGGGGTCTGGAAACACCATATATTTT. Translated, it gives CASSLGSGNTIYF.

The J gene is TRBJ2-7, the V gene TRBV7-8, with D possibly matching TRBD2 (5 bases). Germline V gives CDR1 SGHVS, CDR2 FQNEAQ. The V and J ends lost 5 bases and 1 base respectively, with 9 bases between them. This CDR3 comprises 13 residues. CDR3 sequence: CASSRTSSYEQYF. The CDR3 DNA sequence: TGTGCCAGCAGCCGGACTTCTTCCTACGAGCAGTACTTC.

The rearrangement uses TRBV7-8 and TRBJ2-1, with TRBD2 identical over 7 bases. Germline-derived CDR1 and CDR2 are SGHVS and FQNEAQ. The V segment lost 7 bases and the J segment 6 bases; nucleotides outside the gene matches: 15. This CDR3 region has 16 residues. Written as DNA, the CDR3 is TGTGCCAGCACCGTAGGCGGGGGAATGGGCCGCAATGAGCAGTTCTTC. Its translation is CASTVGGGMGRNEQFF. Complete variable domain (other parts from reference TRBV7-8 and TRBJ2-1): GAGVSQSPRYKVAKRGQDVALRCDPISGHVSLFWYQQALGQGPEFLTYFQNEAQLDKSGLPSDRFFAERPEGSVSTLKIQRTQQEDSAVYLCASTVGGGMGRNEQFFGPGTRLTVL.

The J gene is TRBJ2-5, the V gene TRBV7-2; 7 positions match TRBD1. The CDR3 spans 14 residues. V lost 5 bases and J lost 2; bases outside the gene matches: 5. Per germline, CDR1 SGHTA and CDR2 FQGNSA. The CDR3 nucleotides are TGTGCCAGCAGCACCGGGACAGTTCAAGAGACCCAGTACTTC. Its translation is CASSTGTVQETQYF.

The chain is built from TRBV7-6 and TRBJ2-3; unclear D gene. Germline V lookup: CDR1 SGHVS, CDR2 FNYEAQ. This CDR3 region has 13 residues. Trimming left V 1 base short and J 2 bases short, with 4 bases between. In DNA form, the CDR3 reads TGTGCCAGCAGCTTAGGGGCCACAGATACGCAGTATTTT. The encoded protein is CASSLGATDTQYF.

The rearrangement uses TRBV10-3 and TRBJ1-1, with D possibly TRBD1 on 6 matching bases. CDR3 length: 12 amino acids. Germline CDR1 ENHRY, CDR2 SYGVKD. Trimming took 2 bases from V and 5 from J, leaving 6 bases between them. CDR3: CAISERGTEAFF. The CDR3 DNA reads TGTGCCATCAGTGAGAGGGGGACTGAAGCTTTCTTT.

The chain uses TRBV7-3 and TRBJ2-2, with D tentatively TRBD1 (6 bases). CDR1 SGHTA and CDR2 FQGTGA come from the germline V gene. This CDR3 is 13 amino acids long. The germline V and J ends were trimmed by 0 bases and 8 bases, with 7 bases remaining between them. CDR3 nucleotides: TGTGCCAGCAGCTTAACCGACAGGGGGGAGCTGTTTTTT. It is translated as CASSLTDRGELFF.

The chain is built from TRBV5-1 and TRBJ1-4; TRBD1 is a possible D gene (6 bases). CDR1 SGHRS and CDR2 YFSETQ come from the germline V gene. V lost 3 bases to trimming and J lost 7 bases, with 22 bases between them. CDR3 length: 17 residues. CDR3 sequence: CASSSGGVGVRGEKLFF. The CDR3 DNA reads TGCGCCAGCAGCTCTGGTGGAGTCGGGGTCAGGGGTGAAAAACTGTTTTTT.

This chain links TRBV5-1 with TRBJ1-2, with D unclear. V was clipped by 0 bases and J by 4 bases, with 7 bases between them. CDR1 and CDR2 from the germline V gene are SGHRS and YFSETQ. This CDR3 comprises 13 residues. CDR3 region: CASSLERSYGYTF. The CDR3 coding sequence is TGCGCCAGCAGCTTGGAAAGAAGCTATGGCTACACCTTC.

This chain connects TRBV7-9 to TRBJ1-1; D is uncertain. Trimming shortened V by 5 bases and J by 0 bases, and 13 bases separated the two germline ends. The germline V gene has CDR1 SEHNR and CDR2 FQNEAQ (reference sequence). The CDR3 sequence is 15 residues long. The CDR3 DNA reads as TGTGCCAGCAGCCCACACCGGGTAATGAACACTGAAGCTTTCTTT. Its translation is CASSPHRVMNTEAFF.

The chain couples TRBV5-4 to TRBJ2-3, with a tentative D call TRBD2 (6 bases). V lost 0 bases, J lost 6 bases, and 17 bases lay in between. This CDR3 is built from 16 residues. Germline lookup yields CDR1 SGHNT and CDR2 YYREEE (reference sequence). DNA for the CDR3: TGTGCCAGCAGCTTGGCCGGGACCCCTCGGGGGGATACGCAGTATTTT. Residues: CASSLAGTPRGDTQYF.

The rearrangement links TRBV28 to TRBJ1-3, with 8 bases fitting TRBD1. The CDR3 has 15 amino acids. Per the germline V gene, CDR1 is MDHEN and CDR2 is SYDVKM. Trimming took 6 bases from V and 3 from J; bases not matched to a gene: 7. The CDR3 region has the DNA TGTGCCAGCAGCCAGGGGACAGGCGTTGGAAACACCATATATTTT. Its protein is CASSQGTGVGNTIYF.

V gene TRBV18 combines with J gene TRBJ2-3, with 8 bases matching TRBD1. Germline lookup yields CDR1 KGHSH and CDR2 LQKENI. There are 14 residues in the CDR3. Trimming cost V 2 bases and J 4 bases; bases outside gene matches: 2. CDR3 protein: CASSPDRGADTQYF. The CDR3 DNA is TGTGCCAGCTCACCAGACAGGGGCGCAGATACGCAGTATTTT.

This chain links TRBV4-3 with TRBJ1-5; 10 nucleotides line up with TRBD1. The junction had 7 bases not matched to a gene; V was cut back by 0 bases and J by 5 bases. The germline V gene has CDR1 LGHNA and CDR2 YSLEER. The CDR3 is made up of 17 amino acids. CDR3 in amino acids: CASSQEVGQGWHQPQHF. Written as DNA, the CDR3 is TGCGCCAGCAGCCAAGAGGTGGGACAGGGGTGGCATCAGCCCCAGCATTTT.

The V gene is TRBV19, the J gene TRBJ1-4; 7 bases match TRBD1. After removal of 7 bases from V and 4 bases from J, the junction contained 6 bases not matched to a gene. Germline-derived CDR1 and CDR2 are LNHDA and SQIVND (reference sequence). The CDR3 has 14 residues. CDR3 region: CASTPDRSNEKLFF. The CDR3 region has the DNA TGTGCCAGTACCCCGGACAGGAGTAATGAAAAACTGTTTTTT.

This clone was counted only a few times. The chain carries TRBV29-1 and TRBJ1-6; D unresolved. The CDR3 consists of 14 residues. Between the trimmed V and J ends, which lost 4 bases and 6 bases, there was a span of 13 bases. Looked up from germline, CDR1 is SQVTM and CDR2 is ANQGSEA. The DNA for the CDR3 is TGCAGCGTTGGGGAAGGGAAGGGTAATTCACCCCTCCACTTT. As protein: CSVGEGKGNSPLHF.

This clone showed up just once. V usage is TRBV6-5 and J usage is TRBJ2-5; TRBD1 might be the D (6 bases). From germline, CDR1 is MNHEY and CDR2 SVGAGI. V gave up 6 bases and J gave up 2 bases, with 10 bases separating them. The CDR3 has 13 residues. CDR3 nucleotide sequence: TGTGCCAGCAGAACCGGGACACAAGAGACCCAGTACTTC. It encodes CASRTGTQETQYF.

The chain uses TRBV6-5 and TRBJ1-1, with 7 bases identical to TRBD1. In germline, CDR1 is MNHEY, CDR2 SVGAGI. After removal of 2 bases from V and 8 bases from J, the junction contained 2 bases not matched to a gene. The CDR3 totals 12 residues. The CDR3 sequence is CASSYQTGEAFF. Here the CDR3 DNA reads TGTGCCAGCAGTTACCAGACAGGGGAAGCTTTCTTT.

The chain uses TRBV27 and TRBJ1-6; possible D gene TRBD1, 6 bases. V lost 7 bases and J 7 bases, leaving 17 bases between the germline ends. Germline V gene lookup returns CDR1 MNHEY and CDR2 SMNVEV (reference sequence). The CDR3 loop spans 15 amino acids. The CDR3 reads CASIALPGQNSPLHF. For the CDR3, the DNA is TGTGCCAGCATCGCGCTACCGGGACAAAATTCACCCCTCCACTTT.

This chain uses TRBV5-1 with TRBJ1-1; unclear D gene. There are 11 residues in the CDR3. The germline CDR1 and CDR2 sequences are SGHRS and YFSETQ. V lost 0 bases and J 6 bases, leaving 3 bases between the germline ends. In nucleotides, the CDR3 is TGCGCCAGCAGCTTGGGACCTGAAGCTTTCTTT. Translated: CASSLGPEAFF. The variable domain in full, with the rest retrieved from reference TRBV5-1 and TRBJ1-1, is KAGVTQTPRYLIKTRGQQVTLSCSPISGHRSVSWYQQTPGQGLQFLFEYFSETQRNKGNFPGRFSGRQFSNSRSEMNVSTLELGDSALYLCASSLGPEAFFGQGTRLTVV.

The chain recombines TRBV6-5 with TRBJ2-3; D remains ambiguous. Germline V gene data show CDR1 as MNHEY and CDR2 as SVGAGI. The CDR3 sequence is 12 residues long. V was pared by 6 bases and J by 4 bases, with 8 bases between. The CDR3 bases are TGTGCCAGCAGCTCCACGGCAGATACGCAGTATTTT. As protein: CASSSTADTQYF.

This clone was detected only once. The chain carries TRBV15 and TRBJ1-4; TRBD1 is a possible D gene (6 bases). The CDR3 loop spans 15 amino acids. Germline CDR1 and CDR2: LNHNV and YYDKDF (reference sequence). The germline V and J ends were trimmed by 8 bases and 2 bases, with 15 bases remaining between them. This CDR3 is CATQIGGQTNEKLFF. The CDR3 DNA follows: TGTGCCACCCAGATTGGGGGGCAGACTAATGAAAAACTGTTTTTT.

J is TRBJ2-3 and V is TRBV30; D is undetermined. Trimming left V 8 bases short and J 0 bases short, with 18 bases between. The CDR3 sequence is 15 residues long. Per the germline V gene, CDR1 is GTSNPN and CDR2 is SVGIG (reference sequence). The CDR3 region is CARSSGMSSTDTQYF. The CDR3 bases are TGTGCCAGATCAAGTGGGATGTCTAGCACAGATACGCAGTATTTT.

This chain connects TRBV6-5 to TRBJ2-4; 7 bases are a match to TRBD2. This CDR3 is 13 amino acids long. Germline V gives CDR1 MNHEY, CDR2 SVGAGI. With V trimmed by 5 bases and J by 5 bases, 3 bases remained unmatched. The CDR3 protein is CASSRDYQNIQYF. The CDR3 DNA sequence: TGTGCCAGCAGTAGGGACTACCAAAACATTCAGTACTTC.